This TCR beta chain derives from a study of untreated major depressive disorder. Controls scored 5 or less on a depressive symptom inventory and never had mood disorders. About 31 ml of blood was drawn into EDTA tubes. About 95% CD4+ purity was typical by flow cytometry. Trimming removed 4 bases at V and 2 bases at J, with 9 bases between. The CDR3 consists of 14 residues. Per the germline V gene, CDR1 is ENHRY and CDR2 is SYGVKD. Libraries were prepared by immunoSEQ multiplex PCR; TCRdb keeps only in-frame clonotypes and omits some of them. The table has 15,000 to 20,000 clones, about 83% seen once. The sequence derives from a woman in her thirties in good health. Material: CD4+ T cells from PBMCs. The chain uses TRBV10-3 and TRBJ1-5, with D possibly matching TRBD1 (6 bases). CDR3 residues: CAISAGGRNQPQHF. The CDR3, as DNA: TGTGCCATCAGTGCGGGGGGGCGCAATCAGCCCCAGCATTTT.